This T cell receptor beta chain was recorded in a study of vaccination and CD4 T cells after COVID-19. Turning to the study itself: Recovered patients in the cohort numbered six men and four women, two of them Hispanic. Every culture used as a control got a CEFX pool, an HIV-1 Nef pool, or no peptide. General study points: Median counts of SARS-CoV-2-reactive clonotypes increased from roughly 21 to 40; this difference was not significant.

Time point: late sampling 161 to 241 days after vaccination in a few convalescent patients. Treatment specified: roughly 10-day PBMC culture with coronavirus spike peptide pools or control peptides (ViraFEST assay). After expanding antigen-specific T cells with peptide pools, ViraFEST sequenced their TCRs. With the Oncomine TCR Beta short-read assay, DNA from cultured CD4+ T cells was sequenced. Each CDR3 protein is one row after TCRdb ran MiXCR on the PCR reads. The table has tens of thousands of distinct CDR3 sequences, 42% seen once. In regard to this clonotype: The antigen remains undetermined.

The sequencing here drew on CD4+ T cells from blood, cultured in vitro, taken about 7 months after SARS-CoV-2 vaccination. The clonotype originates from a human donor who had recovered from COVID-19.

CDR3 residues: CSARDYRMADIQYF. The CDR3 DNA sequence: TGCAGTGCTAGAGATTACAGGATGGCGGACATTCAGTACTTC. The chain recombines TRBV20-1 with TRBJ2-4, with D perhaps matching TRBD1 (5 bases). Trimming stripped 0 bases from V and 8 bases from J, with 14 bases between. This CDR3 has 14 residues. Germline assignment: CDR1 DFQATT and CDR2 SNEGSKA (reference sequence).